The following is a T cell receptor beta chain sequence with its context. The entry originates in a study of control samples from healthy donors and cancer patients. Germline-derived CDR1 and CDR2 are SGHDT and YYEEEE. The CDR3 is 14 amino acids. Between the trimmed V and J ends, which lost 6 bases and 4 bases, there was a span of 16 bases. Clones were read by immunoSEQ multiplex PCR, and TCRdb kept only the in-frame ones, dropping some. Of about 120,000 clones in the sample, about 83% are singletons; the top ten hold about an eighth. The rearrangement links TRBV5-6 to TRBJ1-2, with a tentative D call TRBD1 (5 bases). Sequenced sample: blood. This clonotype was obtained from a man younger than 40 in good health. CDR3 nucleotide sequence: TGTGCCAGCACCACTTCGGCAGGGACCTATGGCTACACCTTC. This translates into CASTTSAGTYGYTF.